A selection of T cell receptor beta chains follows, all from one sample in a study of patients and donors after allogeneic stem cell transplantation. TCRdb re-called the RT-PCR reads through MiXCR, storing one row per CDR3 protein. The table has approximately 4,300 distinct CDR3 sequences, around 16% seen once. Sequencing was performed on blood, either unsorted or a sorted T cell fraction (not recorded which). These receptors were obtained from a human donor who was either an allogeneic HSCT recipient or a stem cell or donor lymphocyte infusion donor (not recorded which). It is not recorded whose cells these are; they may come from a transplant donor. Each CDR3 is given without its conserved first and last residue. Size values are once, few and many counts, or a class for expanded clones, and some rows have none.

TRBJ2-1 | TRBV2 | once | ASSTLAGRGNEQF
TRBJ2-7 | TRBV20-1 | - | SQGPLGTYEQY
TRBJ2-3 | TRBV5-1 | few | ASRLWTTITDTQY
TRBJ1-2 | TRBV6-6 | many | ASSSLGTHYYGYT
TRBJ2-7 | TRBV7-3 | few | ASSLSTAGFYEQY
TRBJ1-6 | TRBV25-1 | few | ASSESRRRVNSPLH
TRBJ2-2 | TRBV11-2 | many | ASSLGLAGAGELF
TRBJ1-2 | TRBV4-1 | - | ASSQEWAGSNYGYT
TRBJ1-5 | TRBV6-6 | medium-sized | ASSYSTDSNQPQH
TRBJ2-7 | TRBV15 | - | ATSRQATAEQY
TRBJ1-6 | TRBV7-9 | - | ASSRTTGTAHSPLH
TRBJ2-7 | TRBV4-1 | - | ASDRLAGGPYEQY
TRBJ2-3 | TRBV6-6 | - | ASSDSRAGVPDTQY
TRBJ2-1 | TRBV5-1 | many | ASSLSGSYNEQF
TRBJ1-6 | TRBV5-6 | - | ASSLAAISPLH
TRBJ2-3 | TRBV15 | many | ATSILTSGVADTQY
TRBJ1-1 | TRBV6-5 | - | ASRLDRTGELNTEAF